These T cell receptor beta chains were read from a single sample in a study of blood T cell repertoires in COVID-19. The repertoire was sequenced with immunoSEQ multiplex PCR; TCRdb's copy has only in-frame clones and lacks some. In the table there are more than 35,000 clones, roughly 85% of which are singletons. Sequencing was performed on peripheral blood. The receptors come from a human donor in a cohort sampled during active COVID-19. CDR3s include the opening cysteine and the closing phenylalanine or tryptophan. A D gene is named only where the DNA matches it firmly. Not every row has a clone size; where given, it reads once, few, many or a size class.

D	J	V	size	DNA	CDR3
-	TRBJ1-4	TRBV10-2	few	TGCGCCAGCACCGAGGTCATTGGGACTAATGAAAAACTGTTTTTT	CASTEVIGTNEKLFF
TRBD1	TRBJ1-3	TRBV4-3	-	TGCGCCAGCAGCCAGGACAGGGGTGGAAACACCATATATTTT	CASSQDRGGNTIYF
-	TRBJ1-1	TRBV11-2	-	TGTGCCAGCAGCTTAGGTCCGAGGATGGACACTGAAGCTTTCTTT	CASSLGPRMDTEAFF
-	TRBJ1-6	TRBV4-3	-	TGCGCCAGCAGCCAAGCTTCGACAGGCTATAATTCACCCCTCCACTTT	CASSQASTGYNSPLHF
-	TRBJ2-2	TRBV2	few	TGTGCCAGCCGAGAGGTGAGGAGCACCGGGGAGCTGTTTTTT	CASREVRSTGELFF
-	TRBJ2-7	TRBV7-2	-	TGTGCCAGCAGTGGACTCTACGAGCAGTACTTC	CASSGLYEQYF
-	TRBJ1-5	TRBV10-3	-	TGTGCCATCAGTGAGTCGGGAGGGACTCAGCCCCAGCATTTT	CAISESGGTQPQHF
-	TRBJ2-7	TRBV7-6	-	TGTGCCAGCAGCTTAGCCGGGACGGGGACTTACGAGCAATACTTC	CASSLAGTGTYEQYF
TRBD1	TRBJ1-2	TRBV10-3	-	TGTGCCATCACCATGGGACAGGGAGGGGGTTTCGGCTACACCTTC	CAITMGQGGGFGYTF
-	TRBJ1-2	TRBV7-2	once	TGTGCCAGCAGCTTCGGCGGATCTACTTATGGCTACACCTTC	CASSFGGSTYGYTF
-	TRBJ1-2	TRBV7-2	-	TGTGCCAGCAGCTTTAACAGTAACTATGGCTACACCTTC	CASSFNSNYGYTF
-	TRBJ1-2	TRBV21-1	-	TGTGCCAGCAGTAGTCCCGGGAGGTATGGCTACACCTTC	CASSSPGRYGYTF
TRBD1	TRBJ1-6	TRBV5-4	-	TGTGCCAGCAGCCTCCGGGACAGGGCTTCACCCCTCCACTTT	CASSLRDRASPLHF
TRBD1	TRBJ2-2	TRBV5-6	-	TGTGCCAGCACCATGGGGACAGTGGTCGGCCCCGGGGAGCTGTTTTTT	CASTMGTVVGPGELFF
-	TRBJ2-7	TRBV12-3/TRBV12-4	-	TGTGCCAGCAGTTTAAACGGGGGCGAGCAGTACTTC	CASSLNGGEQYF
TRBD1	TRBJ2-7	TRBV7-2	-	TGTGCCAGCAGCCTACGGGACAGGGGGAGCGAGCAGTACTTC	CASSLRDRGSEQYF
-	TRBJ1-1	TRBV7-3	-	TGTGCCAGCAGCTTAAATGGGGGGATCGACGCTTTCTTT	CASSLNGGIDAFF
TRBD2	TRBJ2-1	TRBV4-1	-	TGCGCCAGCAGCCGCGGGACTAGCGGGATCAATGAGCAGTTCTTC	CASSRGTSGINEQFF
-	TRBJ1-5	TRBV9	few	TGTGCCAGCAACTCTCGTCCGGATCAGCCCCAGCATTTT	CASNSRPDQPQHF
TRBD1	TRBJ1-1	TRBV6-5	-	TGTGCCAGCAGGGCAGGGGGGAACACTGAAGCTTTCTTT	CASRAGGNTEAFF
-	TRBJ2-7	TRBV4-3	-	TGCGCCAGCAGCCAAGATCCACCAGGAACCTACGAGCAGTACTTC	CASSQDPPGTYEQYF
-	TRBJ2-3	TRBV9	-	TGTGCCAGCAGCGGAGGACCGGGAGAGAACCCCCCCGGTGATACGCAGTATTTT	CASSGGPGENPPGDTQYF
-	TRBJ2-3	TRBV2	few	TGTGCCAGCAGTCCAGACAGGCCAGACACAGATACGCAGTATTTT	CASSPDRPDTDTQYF
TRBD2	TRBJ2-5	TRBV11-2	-	TGTGCCAGCAGCTCAGGACTAGCCGAGAGGAGCCAGTACTTC	CASSSGLAERSQYF
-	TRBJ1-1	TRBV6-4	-	TGTGCCAGCAGTGAGACAATGAACACTGAAGCTTTCTTT	CASSETMNTEAFF
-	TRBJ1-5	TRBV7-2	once	TGTGCCAGCAGCTTAGGAGTCCTCCAGCCCCAGCATTTT	CASSLGVLQPQHF
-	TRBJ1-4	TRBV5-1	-	TGCGCCAGCAGCTTGGATGGGGCGCCTAATGAAAAACTGTTTTTT	CASSLDGAPNEKLFF
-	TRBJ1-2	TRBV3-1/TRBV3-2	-	TGTGCTAGCAGCCGATCCGGGACACACTATGGCTACACCTTC	CASSRSGTHYGYTF
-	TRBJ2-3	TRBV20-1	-	TGCAGTGCTAGTAAGGGGCCCTCAGATACGCAGTATTTT	CSASKGPSDTQYF
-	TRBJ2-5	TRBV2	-	TGTGCCAGCGGAGCCCCGAGGGGGGGAGAGACCCAGTACTTC	CASGAPRGGETQYF
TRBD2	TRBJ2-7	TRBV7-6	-	TGTGCCAGCAGCTTAATGGCTAGCGGGGTCCTCTCCCACGAGCAGTACTTC	CASSLMASGVLSHEQYF
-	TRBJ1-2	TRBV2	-	TGTGCCAGCAGAACAGGGAGCTATGGCTACACCTTC	CASRTGSYGYTF
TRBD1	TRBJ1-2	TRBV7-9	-	TGTGCCAGCAGCTTTCAAGACAGGGTTGGTGGCTACACCTTC	CASSFQDRVGGYTF
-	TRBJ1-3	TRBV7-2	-	TGTGCCAGCAGCTTAGTGGGCCGAACAGCACCTGGAAACACCATATATTTT	CASSLVGRTAPGNTIYF
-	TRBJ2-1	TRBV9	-	TGTGCCAGCAGCGCGGACTACTTTAGCGGACCTGCCTCCTACAATGAGCAGTTCTTC	CASSADYFSGPASYNEQFF
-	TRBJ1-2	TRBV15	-	TGTGCCACCAGTTCATACAGGCGAGACTATGGCTACACCTTC	CATSSYRRDYGYTF
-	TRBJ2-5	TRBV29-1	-	TGCAGCGTCCGGCGGGGCAGCAACCAAGAGACCCAGTACTTC	CSVRRGSNQETQYF
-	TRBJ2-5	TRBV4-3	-	TGCGCCAGCAGCCAAGAATGGGGGCGCAGGGAGACCCAGTACTTC	CASSQEWGRRETQYF
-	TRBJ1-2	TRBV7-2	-	TGTGCCAGCAGCTTAGAGTACTTCTATGGCTACACCTTC	CASSLEYFYGYTF
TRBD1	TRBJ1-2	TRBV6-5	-	TGTGCCAGCGTCCCTTCACAGGGGGTAGGGGGCTACACCTTC	CASVPSQGVGGYTF
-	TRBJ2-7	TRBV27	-	TGTGCCAGCAGTCCTACACGGGTCCTGGTTGCGGGCGAGCAGTACTTC	CASSPTRVLVAGEQYF
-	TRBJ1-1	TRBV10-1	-	TGCGCCAGTCAAGGGCGGGGCACTGAAGCTTTCTTT	CASQGRGTEAFF
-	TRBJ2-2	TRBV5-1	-	TGCGCCAGCAGCTTGGGGCCGACAGGTTCCGGGGAGCTGTTTTTT	CASSLGPTGSGELFF
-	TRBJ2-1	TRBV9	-	TGTGCCAGCAGCCCCAGACCGGGTCCCCGGAATGAGCAGTTCTTC	CASSPRPGPRNEQFF
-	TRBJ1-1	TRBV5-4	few	TGTGCCAGCAGCTTAGGGCGGGACACTGAAGCTTTCTTT	CASSLGRDTEAFF
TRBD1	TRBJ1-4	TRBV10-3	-	TGTGCCATCAGTTCACAGGGGGCTGGAGAAAAACTGTTTTTT	CAISSQGAGEKLFF
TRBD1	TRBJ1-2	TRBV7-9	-	TGTGCCAGCAGCTTCGACGGGGACAGTACTAACTATGGCTACACCTTC	CASSFDGDSTNYGYTF
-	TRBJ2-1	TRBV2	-	TGTGCCAGCAGGGAGACAGCCCCCAATGAGCAGTTCTTC	CASRETAPNEQFF
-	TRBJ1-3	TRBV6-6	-	TGTGCCAGCAGTTACTCGACAGGACGGACTGGAAACACCATATATTTT	CASSYSTGRTGNTIYF